This T cell receptor beta chain is from a study of T cells in Graves' hyperthyroidism and ophthalmopathy. General study findings and limits: Most clonotypes expanded in the thyroid (above 0.001) were also present in blood. The model made its ophthalmopathy prediction, and onset followed a median around 6.5 months later.

Concerning this clonotype itself: The antigen remains unidentified.

Germline V gives CDR1 SGHNT, CDR2 YYREEE (reference sequence). The CDR3 consists of 14 residues. Trimming removed 2 bases from V and 2 bases from J, with 11 bases in between. The study enrolled patients aged 18 to 65 with newly diagnosed hyperthyroidism of under 2 months' duration. Uncontrolled infection, other autoimmune disease, pregnancy or lactation barred patients from enrollment. RNA transcripts served as the template for amplifying TCR beta CDR3 regions. RT-PCR in the first round (using the HTBI primer set) targeted the TCR CDR3. TCRdb used MiXCR to reprocess the multiplex PCR reads, holding one entry per CDR3 protein. The repertoire consists of around 700,000 distinct CDR3 sequences, with around 20% occurring once and the leading ten covering 15% to 20%.

The source material was blood. This chain uses TRBV5-4 with TRBJ2-7; D not resolved. The TCR was taken from a woman aged 45-60 years with Graves' hyperthyroidism that later progressed to Graves' ophthalmopathy. The CDR3 here is CASSFPGPTYEQYF. The CDR3 coding sequence is TGTGCCAGCAGCTTCCCCGGCCCTACCTACGAGCAGTACTTC. The full variable domain, completed using reference TRBV5-4 and TRBJ2-7, is ETGVTQSPTHLIKTRGQQVTLRCSSQSGHNTVSWYQQALGQGPQFIFQYYREEENGRGNFPPRFSGLQFPNYSSELNVNALELDDSALYLCASSFPGPTYEQYFGPGTRLTVT.